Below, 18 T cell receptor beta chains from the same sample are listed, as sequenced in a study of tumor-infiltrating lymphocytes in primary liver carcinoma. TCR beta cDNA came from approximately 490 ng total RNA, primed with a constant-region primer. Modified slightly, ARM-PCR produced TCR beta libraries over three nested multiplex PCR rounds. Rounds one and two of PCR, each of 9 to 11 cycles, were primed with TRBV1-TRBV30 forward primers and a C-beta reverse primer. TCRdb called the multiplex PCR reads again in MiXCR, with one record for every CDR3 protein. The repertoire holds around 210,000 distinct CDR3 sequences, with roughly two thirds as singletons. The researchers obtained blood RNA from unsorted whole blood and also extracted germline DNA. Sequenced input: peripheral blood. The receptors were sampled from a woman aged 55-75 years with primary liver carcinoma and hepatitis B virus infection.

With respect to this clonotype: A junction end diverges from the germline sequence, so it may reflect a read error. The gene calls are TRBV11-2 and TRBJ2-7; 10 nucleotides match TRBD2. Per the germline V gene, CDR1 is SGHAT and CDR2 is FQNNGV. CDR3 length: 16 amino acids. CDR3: CASSILAGWLSYDQYF. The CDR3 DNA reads TGTGCCAGCAGCATACTAGCGGGATGGCTTTCCTACGATCAGTACTTC. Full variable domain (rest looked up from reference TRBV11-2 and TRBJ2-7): EAGVAQSPRYKIIEKRQSVAFWCNPISGHATLYWYQQILGQGPKLLIQFQNNGVVDDSQLPKDRFSAERLKGVDSTLKIQPAKLEDSAVYLCASSILAGWLSYDQYFGPGTRLTVT.

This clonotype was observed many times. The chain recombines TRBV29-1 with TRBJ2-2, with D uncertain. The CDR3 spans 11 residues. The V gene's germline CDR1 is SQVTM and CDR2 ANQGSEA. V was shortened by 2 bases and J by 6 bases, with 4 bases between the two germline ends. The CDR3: CSVEISGELFF. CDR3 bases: TGCAGCGTTGAAATTTCCGGGGAGCTGTTTTTT.

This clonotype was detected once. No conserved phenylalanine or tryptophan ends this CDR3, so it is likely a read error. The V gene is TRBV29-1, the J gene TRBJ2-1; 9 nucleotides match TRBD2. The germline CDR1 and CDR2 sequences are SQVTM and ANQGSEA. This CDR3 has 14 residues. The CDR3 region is CNARRREGRVEQFL. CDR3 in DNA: TGCAACGCCCGCCGGCGGGAGGGCCGGGTTGAGCAGTTCTTA.

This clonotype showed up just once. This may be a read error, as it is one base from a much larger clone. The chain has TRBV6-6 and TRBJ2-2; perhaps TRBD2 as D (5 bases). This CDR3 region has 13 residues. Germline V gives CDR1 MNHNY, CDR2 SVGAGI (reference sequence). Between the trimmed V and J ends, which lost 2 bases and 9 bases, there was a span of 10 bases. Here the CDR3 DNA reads TGTGCCAGCAGTTACCCGACGGGGTGGGAGCTGTTTTTT. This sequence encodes CASSYPTGWELFF.

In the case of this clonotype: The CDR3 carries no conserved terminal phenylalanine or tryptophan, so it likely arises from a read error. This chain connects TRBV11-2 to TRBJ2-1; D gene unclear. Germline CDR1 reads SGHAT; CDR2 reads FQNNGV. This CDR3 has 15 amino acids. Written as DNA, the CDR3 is TGTGTCAGCAGCTTTCTCCGGAGAAGGTACAATGAACAGTTCTTA. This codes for CVSSFLRRRYNEQFL.

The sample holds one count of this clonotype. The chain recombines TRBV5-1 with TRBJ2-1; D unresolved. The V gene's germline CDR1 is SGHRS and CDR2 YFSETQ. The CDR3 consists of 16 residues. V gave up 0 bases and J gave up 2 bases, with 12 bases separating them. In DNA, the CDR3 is TGCGCCAGCAGCTTGGAGGCGAGGCGAACCTACAATGAGCAGTTCTTC. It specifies CASSLEARRTYNEQFF.

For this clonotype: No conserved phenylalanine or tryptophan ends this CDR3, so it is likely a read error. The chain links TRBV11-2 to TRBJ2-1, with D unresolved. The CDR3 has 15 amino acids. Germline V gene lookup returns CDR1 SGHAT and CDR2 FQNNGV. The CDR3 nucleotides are TGCGCCAGCAGCTTAGAACGCTTGGGCGGCAATGAGCAGTTCTTA. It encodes CASSLERLGGNEQFL.

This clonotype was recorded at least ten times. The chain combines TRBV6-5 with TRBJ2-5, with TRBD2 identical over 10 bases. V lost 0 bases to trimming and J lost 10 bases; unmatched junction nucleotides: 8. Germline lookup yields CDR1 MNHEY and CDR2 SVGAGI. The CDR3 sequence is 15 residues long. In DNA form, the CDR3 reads TGTGCCAGCAGTTACTCCCCTAGCGGGAGAGATGTCCAGTACTTC. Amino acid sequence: CASSYSPSGRDVQYF.

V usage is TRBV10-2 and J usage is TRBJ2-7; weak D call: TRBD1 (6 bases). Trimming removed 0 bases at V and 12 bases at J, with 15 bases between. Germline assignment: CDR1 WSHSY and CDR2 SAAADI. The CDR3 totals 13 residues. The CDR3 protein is CASSESRGWDMYF. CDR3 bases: TGCGCCAGCAGTGAGTCAAGGGGATGGGACATGTACTTC.

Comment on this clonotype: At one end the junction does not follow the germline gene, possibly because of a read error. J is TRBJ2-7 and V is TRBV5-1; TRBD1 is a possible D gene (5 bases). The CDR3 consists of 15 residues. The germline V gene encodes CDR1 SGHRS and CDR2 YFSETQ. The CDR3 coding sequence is TGCGCTAGCAGCTTCCTTGGGGCATCGGGTAACGAGCAGCACTTC. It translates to CASSFLGASGNEQHF.

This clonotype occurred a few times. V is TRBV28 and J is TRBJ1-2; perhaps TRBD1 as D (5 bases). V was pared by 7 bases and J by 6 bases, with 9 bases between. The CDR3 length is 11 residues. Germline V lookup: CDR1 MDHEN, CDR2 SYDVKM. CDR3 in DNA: TGTGCCAGCAACTGGGACCATGGCTACACCTTC. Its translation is CASNWDHGYTF.

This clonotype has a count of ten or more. CDR3 DNA sequence: TGTGCCAGCAGCCCCTCCTACACCGCACTAAATTCACCCCTCCACTTT. Translation gives CASSPSYTALNSPLHF. The genes are TRBV6-5 and TRBJ1-6; the D is unclear. V gave up 6 bases and J gave up 7 bases, with 19 bases separating them. Germline-derived CDR1 and CDR2 are MNHEY and SVGAGI. CDR3 length: 16 amino acids.

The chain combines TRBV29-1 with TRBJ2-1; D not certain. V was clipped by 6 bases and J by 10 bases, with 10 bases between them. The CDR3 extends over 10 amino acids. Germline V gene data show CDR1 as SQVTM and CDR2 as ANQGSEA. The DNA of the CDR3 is TGCAGCGTGAAAGTATACGAGCAGTTCTTC. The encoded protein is CSVKVYEQFF.

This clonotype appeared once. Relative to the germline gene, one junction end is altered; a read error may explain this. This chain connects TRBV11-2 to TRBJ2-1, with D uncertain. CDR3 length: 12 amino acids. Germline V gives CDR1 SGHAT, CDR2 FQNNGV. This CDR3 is CASSFGDNEHFF. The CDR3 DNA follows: TGTGCCAGCAGCTTCGGCGACAATGAGCACTTCTTC.

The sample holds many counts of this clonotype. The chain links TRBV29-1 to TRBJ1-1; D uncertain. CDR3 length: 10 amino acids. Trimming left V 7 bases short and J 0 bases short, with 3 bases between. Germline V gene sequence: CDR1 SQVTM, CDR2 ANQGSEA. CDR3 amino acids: CSGLNTEAFF. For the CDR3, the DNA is TGCAGCGGATTGAACACTGAAGCTTTCTTT.

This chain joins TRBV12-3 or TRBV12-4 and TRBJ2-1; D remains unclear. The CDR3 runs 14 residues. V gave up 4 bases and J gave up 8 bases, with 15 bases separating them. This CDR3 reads CASSSPFYGDEQFF. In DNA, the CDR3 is TGTGCCAGCAGTTCACCTTTTTACGGCGATGAGCAGTTCTTC.

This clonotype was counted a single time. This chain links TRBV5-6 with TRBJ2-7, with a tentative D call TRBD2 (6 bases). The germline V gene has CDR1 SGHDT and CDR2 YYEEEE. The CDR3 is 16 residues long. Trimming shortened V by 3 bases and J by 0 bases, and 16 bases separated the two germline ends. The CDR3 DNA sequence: TGTGCCAGCAGCTCACCTTGGGGGGAATCCTCCTACGAGCAGTACTTC. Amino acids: CASSSPWGESSYEQYF. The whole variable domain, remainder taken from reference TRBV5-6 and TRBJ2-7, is DAGVTQSPTHLIKTRGQQVTLRCSPKSGHDTVSWYQQALGQGPQFIFQYYEEEERQRGNFPDRFSGHQFPNYSSELNVNALLLGDSALYLCASSSPWGESSYEQYFGPGTRLTVT.

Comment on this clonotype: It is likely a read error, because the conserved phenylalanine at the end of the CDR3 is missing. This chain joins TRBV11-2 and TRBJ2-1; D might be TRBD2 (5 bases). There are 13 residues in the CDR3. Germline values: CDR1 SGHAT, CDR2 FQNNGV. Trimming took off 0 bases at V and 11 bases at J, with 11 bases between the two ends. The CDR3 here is CASSLEGAGQQFS. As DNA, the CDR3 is TGTGCCAGCAGCTTAGAGGGAGCTGGGCAGCAGTTCTCC.